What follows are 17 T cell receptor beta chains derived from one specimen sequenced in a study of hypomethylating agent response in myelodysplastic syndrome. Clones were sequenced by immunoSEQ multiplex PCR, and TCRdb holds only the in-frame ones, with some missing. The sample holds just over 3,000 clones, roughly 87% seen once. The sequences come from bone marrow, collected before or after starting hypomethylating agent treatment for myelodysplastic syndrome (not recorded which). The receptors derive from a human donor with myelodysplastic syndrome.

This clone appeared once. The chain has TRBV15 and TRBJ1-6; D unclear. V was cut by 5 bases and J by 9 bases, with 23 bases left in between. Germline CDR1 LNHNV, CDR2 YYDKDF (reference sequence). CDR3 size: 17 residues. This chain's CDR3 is CATSADHSRGSSSPLHF. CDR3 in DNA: TGTGCCACCAGCGCAGACCATAGCCGGGGATCTAGTTCACCCCTCCACTTT.

The CDR3 spells CASSLAIETGGPPYEQYF. CDR3 DNA sequence: TGTGCCAGCAGCTTGGCCATCGAGACAGGGGGTCCCCCCTACGAGCAGTACTTC. The rearrangement uses TRBV5-5 and TRBJ2-7; 9 bases agree with TRBD1. Germline V gene data show CDR1 as SGHKS and CDR2 as YYEKEE (reference sequence). V lost 0 bases, J lost 2 bases, and 12 bases stayed unmatched. The length of the CDR3 is 18 residues. Based on the CDR3 plus reference TRBV5-5 and TRBJ2-7, the full variable domain is DAGVTQSPTHLIKTRGQQVTLRCSPISGHKSVSWYQQVLGQGPQFIFQYYEKEERGRGNFPDRFSARQFPNYSSELNVNALLLGDSALYLCASSLAIETGGPPYEQYFGPGTRLTVT.

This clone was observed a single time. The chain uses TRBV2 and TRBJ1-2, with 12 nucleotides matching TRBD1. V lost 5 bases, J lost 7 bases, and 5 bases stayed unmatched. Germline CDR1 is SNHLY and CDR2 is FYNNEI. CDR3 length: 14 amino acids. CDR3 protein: CASSSGTGGIGYTF. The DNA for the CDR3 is TGTGCCAGCAGTTCCGGGACAGGGGGCATTGGCTACACCTTC.

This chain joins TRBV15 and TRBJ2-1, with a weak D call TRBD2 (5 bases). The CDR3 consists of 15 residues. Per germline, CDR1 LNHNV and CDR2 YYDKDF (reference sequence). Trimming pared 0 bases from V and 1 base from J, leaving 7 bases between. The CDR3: CATSRDGRSYNEQFF. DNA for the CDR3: TGTGCCACCAGCAGAGATGGGAGATCCTACAATGAGCAGTTCTTC.

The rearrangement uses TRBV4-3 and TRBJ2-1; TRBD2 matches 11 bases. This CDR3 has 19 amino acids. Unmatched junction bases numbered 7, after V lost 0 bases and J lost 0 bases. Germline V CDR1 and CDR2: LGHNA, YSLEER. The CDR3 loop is CASSQETSGGQSSYNEQFF. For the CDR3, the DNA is TGCGCCAGCAGCCAAGAAACTAGCGGGGGACAGAGCTCCTACAATGAGCAGTTCTTC.

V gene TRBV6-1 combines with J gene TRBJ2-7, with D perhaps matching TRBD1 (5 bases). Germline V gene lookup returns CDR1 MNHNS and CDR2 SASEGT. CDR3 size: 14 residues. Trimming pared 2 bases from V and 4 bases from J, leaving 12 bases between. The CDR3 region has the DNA TGTGCCAGCAGTGAACAGGGAACAATTTACGAGCAGTACTTC. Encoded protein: CASSEQGTIYEQYF.

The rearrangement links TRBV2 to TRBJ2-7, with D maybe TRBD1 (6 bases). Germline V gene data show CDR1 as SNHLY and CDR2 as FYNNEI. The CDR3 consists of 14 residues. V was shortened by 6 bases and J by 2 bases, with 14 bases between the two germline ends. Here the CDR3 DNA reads TGTGCCAGCAGCAAAGGACAGTTGGCCTACGAGCAGTACTTC. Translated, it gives CASSKGQLAYEQYF. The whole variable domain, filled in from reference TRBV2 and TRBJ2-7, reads EPEVTQTPSHQVTQMGQEVILRCVPISNHLYFYWYRQILGQKVEFLVSFYNNEISEKSEIFDDQFSVERPDGSNFTLKIRSTKLEDSAMYFCASSKGQLAYEQYFGPGTRLTVT.

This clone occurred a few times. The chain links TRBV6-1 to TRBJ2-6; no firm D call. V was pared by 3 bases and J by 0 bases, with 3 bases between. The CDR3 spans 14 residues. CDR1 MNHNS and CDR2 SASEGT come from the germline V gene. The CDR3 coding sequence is TGTGCCAGCAGTGACAACTCTGGGGCCAACGTCCTGACTTTC. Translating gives CASSDNSGANVLTF.

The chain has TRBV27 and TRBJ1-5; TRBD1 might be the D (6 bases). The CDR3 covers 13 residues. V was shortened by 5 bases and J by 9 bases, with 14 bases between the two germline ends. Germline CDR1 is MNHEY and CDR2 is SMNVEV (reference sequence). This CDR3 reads CASSIGGTTPQHF. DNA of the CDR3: TGTGCCAGCAGTATAGGGGGGACTACGCCCCAGCATTTT.

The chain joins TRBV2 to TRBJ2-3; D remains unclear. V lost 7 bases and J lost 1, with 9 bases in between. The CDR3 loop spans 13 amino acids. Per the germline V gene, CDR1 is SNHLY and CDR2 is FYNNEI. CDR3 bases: TGTGCCAGCATCTTGGACGGCACAGATACGCAGTATTTT. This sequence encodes CASILDGTDTQYF.

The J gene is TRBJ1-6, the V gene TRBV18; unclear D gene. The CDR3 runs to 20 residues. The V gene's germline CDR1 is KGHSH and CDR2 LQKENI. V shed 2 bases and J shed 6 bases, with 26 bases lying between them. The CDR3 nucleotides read TGTGCCAGCTCACCAGGTCTTTCTTCGAGCCAGCCTTTTCTTAATTCACCCCTCCACTTT. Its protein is CASSPGLSSSQPFLNSPLHF.

CDR3 in amino acids: CASSPRGTNTGELFF. The CDR3 DNA reads as TGTGCCAGCAGCCCCAGGGGCACGAACACCGGGGAGCTGTTTTTT. The chain is built from TRBV9 and TRBJ2-2; tentative D call: TRBD1 (6 bases). This CDR3 comprises 15 residues. Per germline, CDR1 SGDLS and CDR2 YYNGEE. V gave up 4 bases and J gave up 0 bases, with 10 bases separating them.

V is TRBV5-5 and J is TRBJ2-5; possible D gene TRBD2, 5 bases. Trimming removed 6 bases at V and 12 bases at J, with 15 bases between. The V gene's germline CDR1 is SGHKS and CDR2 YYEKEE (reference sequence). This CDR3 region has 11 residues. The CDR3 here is CASTIQDWEYF. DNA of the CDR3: TGTGCCAGCACTATTCAGGACTGGGAGTACTTC.

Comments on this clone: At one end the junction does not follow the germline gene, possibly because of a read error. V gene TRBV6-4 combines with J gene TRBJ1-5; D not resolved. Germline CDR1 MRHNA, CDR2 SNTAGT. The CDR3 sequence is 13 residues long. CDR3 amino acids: CASNDGKNQPQHF. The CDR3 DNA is TGTGCCAGCAATGACGGGAAGAATCAGCCCCAGCATTTT.

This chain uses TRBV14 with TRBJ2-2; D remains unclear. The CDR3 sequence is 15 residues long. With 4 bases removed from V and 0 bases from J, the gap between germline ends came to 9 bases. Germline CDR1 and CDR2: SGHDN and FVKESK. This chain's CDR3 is CASSPHWANTGELFF. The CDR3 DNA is TGTGCCAGCAGCCCCCACTGGGCGAACACCGGGGAGCTGTTTTTT.

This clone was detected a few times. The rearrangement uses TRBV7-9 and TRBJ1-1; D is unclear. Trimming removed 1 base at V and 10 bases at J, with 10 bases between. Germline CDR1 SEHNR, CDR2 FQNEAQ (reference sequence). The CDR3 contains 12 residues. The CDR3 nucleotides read TGTGCCAGCAGCTTAGAACACCCAGGAGCTTTCTTT. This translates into CASSLEHPGAFF.

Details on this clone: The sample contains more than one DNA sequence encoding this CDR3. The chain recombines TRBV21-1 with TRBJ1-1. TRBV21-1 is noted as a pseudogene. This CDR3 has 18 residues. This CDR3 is CASSKAEGTAWMNTEAFF. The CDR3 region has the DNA TGTGCCAGCAGCAAAGCGGAAGGGACGGCGTGGATGAACACTGAAGCTTTCTTT.